One sample yielded the 24 T cell receptor beta chains listed below, sequenced in a study of T cells after yellow fever vaccination. One entry per CDR3 protein results from TCRdb running MiXCR on the 5' RACE reads. The repertoire holds 46,000 or so distinct CDR3 sequences, with about 6.3% as singletons. Sequenced material: PBMCs, either bulk or a sorted T-cell subset (CD4+, CD8+, memory, or dextramer-sorted; not recorded which), taken 45 days after the yellow fever booster vaccination. The source is a young man who received the YFV17D yellow fever vaccine.

This clonotype was recorded at least ten times. The V call is TRBV6-2 or TRBV6-3, the J call TRBJ2-7, with unresolved D. The V end was cut by 5 bases, the J end by 3 bases, with 8 bases between. The CDR3 length is 12 residues. The V gene's germline CDR1 is MNHEY and CDR2 SVGEGT. As DNA, the CDR3 is TGTGCCAGCAGTCCAGAGAGCTACGAGCAGTACTTC. Translating gives CASSPESYEQYF.

The table lists this clonotype with many counts. As DNA, the CDR3 is TGTGCCAGCTCACGGGTAAATCAGCCCCAGCATTTT. This translates into CASSRVNQPQHF. The rearrangement joins TRBV18 to TRBJ1-5; D is unresolved. Germline CDR1 reads KGHSH; CDR2 reads LQKENI. The CDR3 extends over 12 amino acids. The V and J ends lost 4 bases and 4 bases respectively, with 5 bases between them.

Many counts were recorded for this clonotype. The V and J genes are TRBV12-3 or TRBV12-4 and TRBJ2-7; 9 nucleotides agree with TRBD2. After removal of 5 bases from V and 9 bases from J, the junction contained 11 bases not matched to a gene. This CDR3 spans 14 amino acids. The CDR3 region is CASSTTSGATGQYF. As DNA, the CDR3 is TGTGCCAGCAGTACGACTAGCGGAGCCACCGGGCAGTACTTC.

This chain connects TRBV6-5 to TRBJ1-2; D is possibly TRBD1 (6 bases). Germline V gives CDR1 MNHEY, CDR2 SVGAGI. V lost 9 bases, J lost 7 bases, and 15 bases lay in between. The CDR3 contains 12 residues. The CDR3 here is CASQRGAGGYTF. The CDR3 nucleotides read TGTGCCAGTCAACGGGGGGCCGGTGGCTACACCTTC.

The chain uses TRBV18 and TRBJ2-5, with unresolved D. This CDR3 region has 14 residues. V was trimmed by 1 base and J by 5 bases, leaving 11 bases between them. From germline, CDR1 is KGHSH and CDR2 LQKENI. CDR3 loop: CASSPLTPRETQYF. For the CDR3, the DNA is TGTGCCAGCTCACCACTGACGCCGAGGGAGACCCAGTACTTC.

This chain uses TRBV6-5 with TRBJ2-3, with D perhaps TRBD2 (5 bases). Germline V gene sequence: CDR1 MNHEY, CDR2 SVGAGI. V shed 8 bases and J shed 4 bases, with 7 bases lying between them. CDR3 length: 11 amino acids. The CDR3 sequence: CASRGADTQYF. The CDR3 DNA follows: TGTGCCAGCCGGGGAGCAGATACGCAGTATTTT.

The chain employs TRBV7-2 and TRBJ2-7; 7 bases agree with TRBD1. The germline V gene has CDR1 SGHTA and CDR2 FQGNSA. The CDR3 is 14 amino acids. V lost 3 bases to trimming and J lost 3 bases; unmatched junction nucleotides: 5. The CDR3 sequence is CASSFPGQIYEQYF. The CDR3 DNA reads as TGTGCCAGCAGCTTCCCGGGACAGATCTACGAGCAGTACTTC.

This clonotype turned up a few times. This sequence joins TRBV6-1 and TRBJ2-7; a weak D match, TRBD1 (5 bases). CDR1 is MNHNS and CDR2 is SASEGT in the germline V gene. V lost 10 bases to trimming and J lost 0 bases, with 16 bases between them. The CDR3 length is 14 residues. For the CDR3, the DNA is TGTGCCACTCGTCAGGGCGGAACCTCCTACGAGCAGTACTTC. It codes for CATRQGGTSYEQYF.

Many counts were recorded for this clonotype. The rearrangement uses TRBV14 and TRBJ1-3; 8 bases map to TRBD1. Germline V gives CDR1 SGHDN, CDR2 FVKESK. V trimming: 4 bases; J trimming: 9 bases; junction bases outside the gene matches: 11. The CDR3 has 15 residues. The CDR3 DNA sequence: TGTGCCAGCAGCCGACAGGGGTCGTTCGGTGGCACCATATATTTT. Its translation is CASSRQGSFGGTIYF.

This clonotype has a count of ten or more. The genes are TRBV7-8 and TRBJ2-5; either TRBD1 or TRBD2 may supply D (7 bases each). This CDR3 contains 14 residues. V was shortened by 4 bases and J by 1 base, with 10 bases between the two germline ends. Germline CDR1 is SGHVS and CDR2 is FQNEAQ. The CDR3 here is CASSSGGVQETQYF. CDR3 DNA sequence: TGTGCCAGCAGCTCAGGGGGGGTCCAAGAGACCCAGTACTTC. Full variable domain (missing parts from reference TRBV7-8 and TRBJ2-5): GAGVSQSPRYKVAKRGQDVALRCDPISGHVSLFWYQQALGQGPEFLTYFQNEAQLDKSGLPSDRFFAERPEGSVSTLKIQRTQQEDSAVYLCASSSGGVQETQYFGPGTRLLVL.

This clonotype came up a few times. V and J are TRBV7-2 and TRBJ2-1, with 7 bases matching TRBD2. Germline V CDR1 and CDR2: SGHTA, FQGNSA. J lost 8 bases, V lost 2 bases, and 6 bases had no gene match. The CDR3 runs to 14 residues. Here the CDR3 DNA reads TGTGCCAGCAGCTTAATGGGCGGGAGTGATGAGCAGTTCTTC. Translated: CASSLMGGSDEQFF.

This clonotype has a count of ten or more. This sequence joins TRBV7-2 and TRBJ1-6; D unclear. CDR3 length: 14 amino acids. Germline assignment: CDR1 SGHTA and CDR2 FQGNSA. The V gene lost 2 bases and the J gene lost 4 bases, with 6 bases spanning the gap. The CDR3 DNA follows: TGTGCCAGCAGCTTAACTTGGTATAATTCACCCCTCCACTTT. Its protein is CASSLTWYNSPLHF.

This clonotype was counted once. The gene calls are TRBV6-2 or TRBV6-3 and TRBJ2-5; 9 positions agree with TRBD1. Germline CDR1 MNHEY, CDR2 SVGEGT. J lost 5 bases, V lost 6 bases, and 7 bases had no gene match. This CDR3 is built from 14 residues. The CDR3 reads CASSRDRDGETQYF. In DNA, the CDR3 is TGTGCCAGCAGCCGGGACAGGGACGGGGAGACCCAGTACTTC.

This clonotype occurred many times. The J gene is TRBJ2-1, the V gene TRBV28; D is undetermined. This CDR3 is 13 amino acids long. Germline CDR1 is MDHEN and CDR2 is SYDVKM. Trimming took 6 bases from V and 10 from J, leaving 16 bases between them. CDR3 coding DNA: TGTGCCAGCAGATCCGGCCAAGGTGGAGAGCAGTTCTTC. It codes for CASRSGQGGEQFF.

This clonotype showed up many times. The DNA for the CDR3 is TGTGCCAGCAGCTCCCTAGGCGAGCAGTACTTC. Translation gives CASSSLGEQYF. This chain links TRBV7-9 with TRBJ2-7; D is uncertain. CDR3 length equals 11 residues. Per the germline V gene, CDR1 is SEHNR and CDR2 is FQNEAQ (reference sequence). Trimming took off 4 bases at V and 6 bases at J, with 7 bases between the two ends.

This clonotype was recorded at least ten times. J is TRBJ2-3 and V is TRBV20-1; D is unclear. The V gene's germline CDR1 is DFQATT and CDR2 SNEGSKA (reference sequence). CDR3 length: 12 amino acids. Trimming removed 3 bases from V and 6 bases from J, with 10 bases in between. CDR3: CSASKSADTQYF. CDR3 nucleotides: TGCAGTGCTAGTAAGAGTGCTGATACGCAGTATTTT.

This clonotype was seen only a few times. The V gene is TRBV6-4, the J gene TRBJ2-3, with 9 bases fitting TRBD2. J gave up 4 bases and V 8 bases, and 7 bases lay outside the gene matches. The CDR3 is 14 amino acids. Germline V gene data show CDR1 as MRHNA and CDR2 as SNTAGT. The CDR3 here is CASRAGGPPDTQYF. CDR3 nucleotide sequence: TGTGCCAGCCGAGCGGGAGGCCCCCCAGATACGCAGTATTTT.

This clonotype was found many times. The V call is TRBV6-5, the J call TRBJ2-4; perhaps D is TRBD1 or TRBD2 (5 bases each). V shed 2 bases and J shed 5 bases, with 13 bases lying between them. Germline V CDR1 and CDR2: MNHEY, SVGAGI. The CDR3 extends over 15 amino acids. For the CDR3, the DNA is TGTGCCAGCAGTTACGGGCAGGGACCACAAAACATTCAGTACTTC. Translating it yields CASSYGQGPQNIQYF.

The table lists this clonotype with a few counts. The V gene is TRBV7-3, the J gene TRBJ2-1, with D tentatively TRBD2 (6 bases). This CDR3 comprises 15 residues. The germline V gene encodes CDR1 SGHTA and CDR2 FQGTGA. Between the trimmed V and J ends, which lost 5 bases and 6 bases, there was a span of 17 bases. CDR3 loop: CASSPRRADSNEQFF. CDR3 DNA sequence: TGTGCCAGCAGCCCGCGGAGGGCCGACTCCAATGAGCAGTTCTTC.

This clonotype was counted ten times or more. V gene TRBV5-1 combines with J gene TRBJ1-5; TRBD1 might be the D (6 bases). Trimming took 0 bases from V and 6 from J, leaving 10 bases between them. The V gene's germline CDR1 is SGHRS and CDR2 YFSETQ. The CDR3 runs 14 residues. Here the CDR3 reads CASSLEQGSQPQHF. For the CDR3, the DNA is TGCGCCAGCAGCTTGGAACAGGGAAGTCAGCCCCAGCATTTT.

This clonotype was counted only a few times. J is TRBJ1-5 and V is TRBV4-2; D remains ambiguous. The ends were cut back, 0 bases at V and 5 bases at J, with 5 bases in the middle. CDR1 and CDR2 from the germline V gene are LGHNA and YNFKEQ. The CDR3 contains 13 residues. The CDR3, as DNA: TGTGCCAGCAGCCAAGAAAGAGATCAGCCCCAGCATTTT. It specifies CASSQERDQPQHF.

There are a few counts of this clonotype. The chain joins TRBV29-1 to TRBJ2-6; no clear D gene. The CDR3 is 12 residues long. The germline V gene encodes CDR1 SQVTM and CDR2 ANQGSEA. Trimming left V 5 bases short and J 0 bases short, with 2 bases between. CDR3 sequence (DNA): TGCAGCGTTTCCTCTGGGGCCAACGTCCTGACTTTC. Its protein is CSVSSGANVLTF.

This chain connects TRBV5-1 to TRBJ2-6; maybe TRBD2 (6 bases). The ends were cut back, 1 base at V and 0 bases at J, with 8 bases in the middle. Germline V CDR1 and CDR2: SGHRS, YFSETQ. CDR3 size: 16 residues. Here the CDR3 reads CASSLREDSGANVLTF. The CDR3, as DNA: TGCGCCAGCAGCTTGAGGGAGGACTCTGGGGCCAACGTCCTGACTTTC.

The J gene is TRBJ2-3, the V gene TRBV5-4, with D perhaps assigned TRBD1 or TRBD2 (5 bases each). Trimming stripped 2 bases from V and 4 bases from J, with 23 bases between. The CDR3 length is 18 residues. CDR1 is SGHNT and CDR2 is YYREEE in the germline V gene (reference sequence). The CDR3 reads CASSFGMWGRAASDTQYF. The DNA of the CDR3 is TGTGCCAGCAGCTTCGGGATGTGGGGCAGGGCGGCATCAGATACGCAGTATTTT.